This entry is about one T cell receptor beta chain. Its target antigen remains unknown. Within one base of it there is no much larger clone, and no base qualities were kept. The junction shows trimming of 6 bases on V and 1 base on J, plus 15 bases between the germline ends. Counted from cysteine to phenylalanine, this CDR3 has 15 amino acids. Only the CDR3 portion is preserved as DNA: 45 bases, with reading frame beginning at the first base. From a lookup of the germline V gene (reference sequence), CDR1 and CDR2 are SEHNR and FQNEAQ. Sample time point, as interpreted from the label and publication: baseline before first vaccination. Vaccinee samples were obtained from the UK trials COV001 and COV002, which included a single-blind randomized controlled phase 2/3 trial of AZD1222 (ChAdOx1 nCoV-19) in healthy adults. For TCRbeta chain sequencing, PBMC samples were collected from trial participants at day 0 and at day 28 after the second dose.

The data originate from a study of T cell responses to AZD1222 COVID-19 vaccine (dated by TCRdb to the early 2020s). About the study as a whole: AZD1222 recipients whose second dose came at about 4 weeks and those whose second dose came at about 12 weeks were combined into one group, since spike-specific TCR depth and breadth did not differ between the two schedules. TCR sequencing was performed for roughly 250 trial participants, of whom about 210 were given two doses of AZD1222 and around 25 were given two doses of MenACWY control vaccine. Trial participants were enrolled by age into subgroups of 18-55, 56-69 and 70-plus years, and roughly 150, 30 and 60 TCR-sequenced participants, respectively, were included in these subgroups. Overall results and qualifications from the work: The 56-69-year group was small, and its depth increase did not reach significance, likely because of low power. Conclusions about previously exposed vaccinees are limited, since just five to seven AZD1222 recipients were seropositive for SARS-CoV-2 at baseline. Because no day 14 peak-response samples were available, repertoires were characterized only after the peak T cell response. Participants were mostly white British and included more females than males, and it was suggested by the authors that clonal diversity may have been underestimated. Nearly half of unique spike-specific TCRs reportedly recognized epitopes outside regions mutated in the B.1.351 and B.1.1.7 variants. After two AZD1222 doses, spike-specific TCR breadth and depth were significantly higher than at day 0 and than in MenACWY recipients. The vaccine-associated CD4 TCRs covered the entire spike protein, and the dominant responses fell in regions 160-218 and 743-854.

The CDR3 regions of human TCRbeta chains were subjected to immunosequencing. Processing in the source paper ran as follows. TCRs in the repertoires were matched against a reference library of SARS-CoV-2-specific TCRs that had been generated with the MIRA antigen-specificity platform. Breadth was defined as the fraction of unique TCRs that were SARS-CoV-2-associated. Depth was defined as the fraction of total T cells that were SARS-CoV-2-associated. Using the MIRA data, every spike-specific TCR was mapped to the spike region that the TCR reacted to and assigned to either a CD4 or a CD8 class. Log10-transformed breadth and depth values were compared by one-way ANOVA with Sidak's multiple comparisons tests. The immuneACCESS repertoire file appears here via TCRdb, limited to in-frame rearrangements. These files lack a portion of the clones; in checked studies, under half of the deficit traces to unresolved V genes, and the cause of the others is not known. The V and J calls and clone size were taken over from that table, and D and trimming were inferred from the DNA. Across this sample there are some 140,000 clones, with 92% seen only once. The ten largest account for just over 3% of the sample.

The sequencing here drew on peripheral blood, taken on day 0 of AZD1222 vaccination. This sequence was found in an adult in good health. The rearranged segments are TRBV7-9 and TRBJ1-1; there is no confident call for the D gene. The sequenced DNA is TGTGCCAGCAGTTCACACGGGGTCGGGAACACTGAAGCTTTCTTT. The encoded protein is CASSSHGVGNTEAFF.